These T cell receptor beta chains were read from a single sample in a study of blood T cells in healthy people across ages. TCRdb re-analysed the 5' RACE reads in MiXCR, keeping a single row per CDR3 protein. The sample has about 800,000 distinct CDR3 sequences, about 25% seen once. These data also formed part of another study, on T cells of mothers and their children.

Sequences were obtained from blood. These receptors all come from a boy aged 5-17 years in good health. Both conserved end residues are part of each CDR3. D genes are given only for firm matches. Some rows have no size entry. The others give once, few or many, or a class for an expanded clone.

v_gene	d_gene	abundance	j_gene	CDR3aa	CDR3nt
TRBV4-3	NA	NA	TRBJ1-1	CASSQDFFGAGLNTEAFF	TGCGCCAGCAGCCAAGATTTTTTTGGGGCTGGCTTGAACACTGAAGCTTTCTTT
TRBV7-2	TRBD1	NA	TRBJ2-7	CASSVTTGSSYEQYF	TGTGCCAGCAGCGTTACGACAGGGTCTTCCTACGAGCAGTACTTC
TRBV7-2	TRBD2	NA	TRBJ2-7	CASSLGPGLGYEQYF	TGTGCCAGCAGCTTAGGGCCGGGACTAGGCTACGAGCAGTACTTC
TRBV20-1	TRBD1	NA	TRBJ2-7	CSVYRGQGLSYEQYF	TGCAGTGTCTACAGAGGACAGGGGCTCTCCTACGAGCAGTACTTC
TRBV4-2	TRBD1	NA	TRBJ1-4	CASSQDRTGGNEKLFF	TGTGCCAGCAGCCAAGATCGGACAGGGGGAAATGAAAAACTGTTTTTT
TRBV20-1	TRBD2	few	TRBJ2-7	CSARPGLAGTEQYF	TGCAGTGCTAGGCCGGGACTAGCGGGAACCGAGCAGTACTTC
TRBV9	TRBD2	NA	TRBJ2-1	CASSPRTSGVLYNEQFF	TGTGCCAGCAGCCCCCGGACTAGCGGGGTGCTCTACAATGAGCAGTTCTTC
TRBV6-5	NA	NA	TRBJ1-1	CASSSPGTYNTEAFF	TGTGCCAGCAGTTCCCCCGGGACATATAACACTGAAGCTTTCTTT
TRBV6-2/TRBV6-3	TRBD1	few	TRBJ1-2	CASRKTGQGHYGYTF	TGTGCCAGCAGAAAGACCGGACAGGGGCACTATGGCTACACCTTC
TRBV29-1	TRBD1	many	TRBJ2-5	CSVGTGDPMWETQYF	TGCAGCGTTGGAACAGGGGATCCCATGTGGGAGACCCAGTACTTC
TRBV20-1	TRBD2	once	TRBJ2-3	CSARAGGGHGDTQYF	TGCAGTGCAAGGGCCGGGGGGGGCCATGGAGATACGCAGTATTTT
TRBV9	NA	few	TRBJ1-3	CAGSADSSGNTIYF	TGTGCCGGCAGCGCTGACAGCTCTGGAAACACCATATATTTT
TRBV7-2	TRBD1	NA	TRBJ2-6	CACKTGDGANVLTF	TGTGCCTGCAAGACAGGGGACGGGGCCAACGTCCTGACTTTC
TRBV12-3/TRBV12-4	NA	few	TRBJ2-1	CASSSQGLGEQFF	TGTGCCAGCAGTTCTCAGGGGTTAGGTGAGCAGTTCTTC
TRBV5-1	NA	NA	TRBJ1-1	CASSLGWRTEAFF	TGCGCCAGCAGCTTGGGTTGGAGAACTGAAGCTTTCTTT
TRBV5-1	NA	NA	TRBJ2-6	CASSPPSGTNVPTF	TGCGCCAGCAGTCCACCCTCTGGGACCAACGTCCCGACTTTC
TRBV2	NA	NA	TRBJ1-4	CASSERRGEKLFF	TGTGCCAGCAGTGAAAGACGGGGTGAAAAACTGTTTTTT
TRBV15	NA	NA	TRBJ2-1	CAASRGGNEQFF	TGTGCCGCCAGCCGGGGCGGCAATGAGCAGTTCTTC
TRBV29-1	NA	NA	TRBJ2-5	CSVEPPSLETQYF	TGCAGCGTTGAACCTCCTAGCTTAGAGACCCAGTACTTC
TRBV29-1	NA	NA	TRBJ2-2	CSVELGTTRTGELFF	TGCAGCGTGGAACTCGGGACCACGAGGACCGGGGAGCTGTTTTTT
TRBV7-2	TRBD2	few	TRBJ2-3	CASSLTGGRTDTQYF	TGTGCCAGCAGCTTGACGGGGGGGCGCACAGATACGCAGTATTTT
TRBV13	NA	NA	TRBJ1-6	CASTRWGGNNSPLHF	TGTGCCAGCACCCGATGGGGGGGCAATAATTCACCCCTCCACTTT
TRBV27	NA	few	TRBJ2-7	CASSLGQFAYEQYF	TGTGCCAGCAGTTTAGGACAGTTTGCCTACGAGCAGTACTTC
TRBV7-3	TRBD2	NA	TRBJ2-3	CASAPAGGGTDTQYF	TGTGCCAGCGCCCCCGCGGGAGGAGGGACAGATACGCAGTATTTT
TRBV12-3/TRBV12-4	NA	few	TRBJ1-2	CASSTGPGYGYTF	TGTGCCAGCAGTACCGGCCCAGGCTATGGCTACACCTTC
TRBV2	NA	NA	TRBJ2-1	CAIKQGEIGEQFF	TGTGCCATAAAACAGGGTGAAATTGGGGAGCAGTTCTTC
TRBV24-1	TRBD1	NA	TRBJ2-5	CATSDSFTGGETQYF	TGTGCCACCAGTGATTCCTTTACAGGGGGAGAGACCCAGTACTTC
TRBV5-4	NA	NA	TRBJ2-6	CASSSGRSSGANVLTF	TGTGCCAGCAGCTCCGGACGGAGCTCTGGGGCCAACGTCCTGACTTTC
TRBV7-2	NA	NA	TRBJ2-3	CASSPGRGDTQYF	TGTGCCAGCAGCCCAGGGCGGGGAGATACGCAGTATTTT